This T cell receptor (beta chain) was documented in a study of neurological immune-mediated disorders. This CDR3 is built from 14 residues. CDR1 and CDR2 (germline): SGHRS, YFSETQ. The V and J ends lost 1 base and 6 bases respectively, with 10 bases between them. This clonotype showed up many times. TCRdb re-called the 5' RACE reads through MiXCR, storing one row per CDR3 protein. The sample yields 50,000 to 75,000 distinct CDR3 sequences, over 4% seen once. This chain uses TRBV5-1 with TRBJ1-4; D is undetermined. The sequenced sample consisted of PBMCs. The sequence was collected from a middle-aged man with multiple sclerosis. CDR3 in amino acids: CASSLRASDEKLFF. The CDR3 coding sequence is TGCGCCAGCAGCTTGAGGGCAAGCGATGAAAAACTGTTTTTT.